This T cell receptor (beta chain) was identified during a study of blood T cell repertoires in COVID-19. The wider study: From the United States, Italy and Spain came samples of acute and convalescent COVID-19. The analysed material was cDNA or gDNA that came from T cells, B-cell-depleted T cells, or PBMCs.

The sample holds many counts of this clone. Germline V gives CDR1 MNHEY, CDR2 SVGAGI. The CDR3 consists of 15 residues. Trimming at V came to 6 bases and at J to 7 bases, leaving 9 bases not matched to a gene. The authors' processing: From reference gene primer amplification, estimates of nucleated cell counts were derived. Profiled with immunoSEQ multiplex PCR; TCRdb holds only in-frame clones, not every one. That table furnishes V, J and clone size, whereas the DNA furnished D and trimming. In the table there are roughly 100,000 clones, 80% to 90% of which are singletons. The V call is TRBV6-5, the J call TRBJ2-1, with 10 bases aligning to TRBD1. Specimen: peripheral blood. The TCR comes from a man in his forties with active or convalescent COVID-19. The CDR3 DNA reads TGTGCCAGCAGGATTCGACAGGGGGCTATTAATGAGCAGTTCTTC. As protein: CASRIRQGAINEQFF.